A single sample is the source of the 30 T cell receptor beta chains below, sequenced in a study of CD8+ T cells in alopecia areata. Treatment described: oral pan-JAK inhibitor, 5-10 mg twice daily. The sequencing template was cDNA reverse transcribed from extracted RNA. Sequencing used immunoSEQ multiplex PCR; TCRdb keeps in-frame clones, though not all of them. The repertoire holds 120,000 or so clones, with approximately 57% as singletons. The specimen was CD4+ T cells sorted from blood, collected at week 4, from a patient treated with tofacitinib. Source of these receptors: a human donor with alopecia areata.

The rearrangement uses TRBV18 and TRBJ2-1; D uncertain. Germline assignment: CDR1 KGHSH and CDR2 LQKENI. V lost 1 base and J 7 bases, leaving 8 bases between the germline ends. CDR3 length: 13 residues. CDR3 amino acids: CASSPREENEQFF. DNA for the CDR3: TGTGCCAGCTCACCACGGGAAGAAAATGAGCAGTTCTTC.

This clone was picked up a small number of times. This chain links TRBV15 with TRBJ2-5; 8 bases agree with TRBD2. V was clipped by 1 base and J by 2 bases; unmatched bases: 6. This CDR3 comprises 16 residues. Per germline, CDR1 LNHNV and CDR2 YYDKDF (reference sequence). The chain's CDR3 is CATSRATSGGQETQYF. The CDR3 coding sequence is TGTGCCACCAGCAGAGCCACTAGCGGAGGGCAAGAGACCCAGTACTTC.

The CDR3 here is CAWSRGRDEKLFF. The DNA for the CDR3 is TGTGCCTGGAGCAGGGGGCGGGATGAAAAACTGTTTTTT. The chain couples TRBV30 to TRBJ1-4; 8 nucleotides agree with TRBD1. V lost 3 bases, J lost 6 bases, and 3 bases stayed unmatched. The CDR3 spans 13 residues. Germline CDR1 is GTSNPN and CDR2 is SVGIG (reference sequence).

V gene TRBV29-1 combines with J gene TRBJ2-7, with 9 positions matching TRBD1. Germline V gives CDR1 SQVTM, CDR2 ANQGSEA. With V trimmed by 0 bases and J by 0 bases, 6 bases remained unmatched. The CDR3 spans 16 residues. CDR3 protein: CSVEDLRGQGSYEQYF. The CDR3 DNA is TGCAGCGTTGAAGATCTTAGGGGACAGGGCTCCTACGAGCAGTACTTC.

The chain combines TRBV30 with TRBJ2-4; D remains unclear. Germline V gene lookup returns CDR1 GTSNPN and CDR2 SVGIG (reference sequence). The CDR3 has 11 residues. V lost 4 bases and J lost 6, with 7 bases in between. The CDR3 region has the DNA TGTGCCTGGATAACTGGAAACATTCAGTACTTC. Encoded protein: CAWITGNIQYF.

The V gene is TRBV7-2, the J gene TRBJ2-3, with 7 nucleotides matching TRBD2. The CDR3 loop spans 16 amino acids. V lost 5 bases, J lost 2 bases, and 10 bases stayed unmatched. Germline V CDR1 and CDR2: SGHTA, FQGNSA. The CDR3 is CASSPRTRRFTDTQYF. The CDR3 coding sequence is TGTGCCAGCAGCCCCCGGACTAGGCGATTCACAGATACGCAGTATTTT.

The chain employs TRBV6-5 and TRBJ2-1; D remains unclear. This CDR3 has 13 residues. The germline gives CDR1 MNHEY, CDR2 SVGAGI. Trimming pared 6 bases from V and 5 bases from J, leaving 11 bases between. The CDR3 loop reads CASRLDGNNEQFF. CDR3 in DNA: TGTGCCAGCAGATTGGACGGAAACAATGAGCAGTTCTTC.

The CDR3 bases are TGTGCCAGCTCTGGAATAGCATCAGATACGCAGTATTTT. Residues: CASSGIASDTQYF. The rearrangement links TRBV9 to TRBJ2-3; D remains ambiguous. Trimming removed 7 bases at V and 4 bases at J, with 13 bases between. Per germline, CDR1 SGDLS and CDR2 YYNGEE. The CDR3 has 13 amino acids. The complete variable domain, with remaining parts taken from reference TRBV9 and TRBJ2-3, reads DSGVTQTPKHLITATGQRVTLRCSPRSGDLSVYWYQQSLDQGLQFLIQYYNGEERAKGNILERFSAQQFPDLHSELNLSSLELGDSALYFCASSGIASDTQYFGPGTRLTVL.

This clone has only a few counts. This chain uses TRBV4-3 with TRBJ2-6; weak D call: TRBD2 (6 bases). Trimming removed 1 base from V and 0 bases from J, with 7 bases in between. The length of the CDR3 is 16 residues. CDR1 is LGHNA, CDR2 YSLEER, per germline. CDR3 residues: CASSQAGASGANVLTF. The CDR3, as DNA: TGCGCCAGCAGCCAAGCGGGAGCCTCTGGGGCCAACGTCCTGACTTTC.

The chain recombines TRBV7-9 with TRBJ1-1; tentative D call: TRBD1 (5 bases). CDR1 is SEHNR, CDR2 FQNEAQ, per germline (reference sequence). This CDR3 has 13 residues. The germline V and J ends were trimmed by 5 bases and 8 bases, with 15 bases remaining between them. The CDR3 region is CASSLGQGLEAFF. The CDR3 DNA reads as TGTGCCAGCAGCCTTGGACAAGGCCTCGAAGCTTTCTTT.

This clone was seen a few times. This chain joins TRBV4-1 and TRBJ2-2, with D tentatively TRBD2 (6 bases). With 3 bases removed from V and 5 bases from J, the gap between germline ends came to 16 bases. The CDR3 has 16 amino acids. Germline loops: CDR1 MGHRA, CDR2 YSYEKL. CDR3 region: CASSQRATGETGELFF. CDR3 DNA: TGCGCCAGCAGCCAGCGGGCGACGGGAGAAACCGGGGAGCTGTTTTTT.

This sequence joins TRBV29-1 and TRBJ2-5; D ambiguous. The germline V gene has CDR1 SQVTM and CDR2 ANQGSEA. The CDR3 spans 12 residues. The germline V and J ends were trimmed by 5 bases and 1 base, with 8 bases remaining between them. CDR3 in DNA: TGCAGCGTTAGAATATCCCAAGAGACCCAGTACTTC. Translating it yields CSVRISQETQYF.

The chain links TRBV11-2 to TRBJ2-1; D perhaps matches TRBD2 (6 bases). CDR3 size: 14 residues. Germline CDR1 reads SGHAT; CDR2 reads FQNNGV. V lost 3 bases and J 7 bases, leaving 13 bases between the germline ends. The CDR3 nucleotides are TGTGCCAGCAGCTTCGGAGGGACGGGGAATGAGCAGTTCTTC. Residues: CASSFGGTGNEQFF.

This clone turned up a few times. The V gene is TRBV29-1, the J gene TRBJ1-2; D is ambiguous. The V gene's germline CDR1 is SQVTM and CDR2 ANQGSEA. The CDR3 is 16 residues long. V gave up 0 bases and J gave up 8 bases, with 22 bases separating them. The CDR3 loop is CSVEDRASGPHGGYTF. CDR3 bases: TGCAGCGTTGAAGACCGGGCCTCCGGGCCCCACGGGGGCTACACCTTC.

This chain connects TRBV30 to TRBJ1-2; D not resolved. The ends were cut back, 3 bases at V and 2 bases at J, with 10 bases in the middle. Germline V CDR1 and CDR2: GTSNPN, SVGIG (reference sequence). The CDR3 extends over 13 amino acids. The chain's CDR3 is CAWRAGNNYGYTF. The CDR3, as DNA: TGTGCCTGGAGAGCTGGGAACAACTATGGCTACACCTTC.

V usage is TRBV29-1 and J usage is TRBJ1-1, with no clear D. Trimming took 2 bases from V and 0 from J, leaving 7 bases between them. Germline-derived CDR1 and CDR2 are SQVTM and ANQGSEA. CDR3 length: 13 amino acids. CDR3: CSVELQLNTEAFF. CDR3 DNA sequence: TGCAGCGTTGAATTGCAGCTGAACACTGAAGCTTTCTTT. Combining the CDR3 with reference TRBV29-1 and TRBJ1-1 gives the whole variable domain SAVISQKPSRDICQRGTSLTIQCQVDSQVTMMFWYRQQPGQSLTLIATANQGSEATYESGFVIDKFPISRPNLTFSTLTVSNMSPEDSSIYLCSVELQLNTEAFFGQGTRLTVV.

The chain combines TRBV7-9 with TRBJ2-3; 8 nucleotides align to TRBD2. Looked up from germline, CDR1 is SEHNR and CDR2 is FQNEAQ (reference sequence). The CDR3 runs to 16 residues. With V trimmed by 6 bases and J by 3 bases, 11 bases remained unmatched. Here the CDR3 reads CASSTNQREWTDTQYF. CDR3 DNA sequence: TGTGCCAGCAGTACTAATCAGCGGGAGTGGACAGATACGCAGTATTTT.

This clone was seen only a few times. This chain's CDR3 is CAISDDSYEQYF. CDR3 coding DNA: TGTGCCATCAGTGACGACTCCTACGAGCAGTACTTC. The chain recombines TRBV10-3 with TRBJ2-7; no clear D gene. V was shortened by 3 bases and J by 0 bases, with 3 bases between the two germline ends. Germline V lookup: CDR1 ENHRY, CDR2 SYGVKD. The CDR3 runs 12 residues.

The CDR3 region is CASSSAGGLRSYEQYF. The CDR3 DNA sequence: TGTGCCAGCAGTTCGGCTGGGGGGCTAAGGTCCTACGAGCAGTACTTC. The V and J genes are TRBV28 and TRBJ2-7; either TRBD1 or TRBD2 may supply D (6 bases each). Germline lookup yields CDR1 MDHEN and CDR2 SYDVKM. Trimming left V 4 bases short and J 1 base short, with 17 bases between. The CDR3 is 16 amino acids.

V usage is TRBV29-1 and J usage is TRBJ2-5; 7 positions agree with TRBD1. The J call is in doubt because the DNA end fits TRBJ2-7 better. Germline V gives CDR1 SQVTM, CDR2 ANQGSEA. This CDR3 is 12 amino acids long. The CDR3 nucleotides are TGCAGCGTTATAGGGGGCCGCTACGAGCAGTACTTC. It codes for CSVIGGRYEQYF.

The J gene is TRBJ2-1, the V gene TRBV5-1; 7 nucleotides align to TRBD2. Germline V lookup: CDR1 SGHRS, CDR2 YFSETQ. The CDR3 totals 16 residues. Trimming cost V 3 bases and J 6 bases; bases outside gene matches: 12. The CDR3 region has the DNA TGCGCCAGCAGCTCCAGCGGGACCCGCCTTGGCAATGAGCAGTTCTTC. Translating gives CASSSSGTRLGNEQFF.

As concerns this clone: Other DNA sequences in the sample encode the same CDR3. This chain joins TRBV9 and TRBJ2-5; D is perhaps TRBD1 (5 bases). Trimming removed 0 bases at V and 0 bases at J, with 6 bases between. Per germline, CDR1 SGDLS and CDR2 YYNGEE. This CDR3 region has 14 residues. DNA for the CDR3: TGTGCCAGCAGCGTAGCAGGGTACCAAGAGACCCAGTACTTC. This gives the protein CASSVAGYQETQYF.

The chain joins TRBV9 to TRBJ1-2; TRBD1 agrees at 9 bases. Trimming cost V 2 bases and J 4 bases; bases outside gene matches: 9. Germline V gives CDR1 SGDLS, CDR2 YYNGEE. The CDR3 covers 16 residues. The CDR3: CASSVRDRATSYGYTF. As DNA, the CDR3 is TGTGCCAGCAGCGTCCGGGACAGGGCGACGAGCTATGGCTACACCTTC.

The CDR3 protein is CAWSGGDNEQFF. CDR3 in DNA: TGTGCCTGGAGTGGAGGAGACAATGAGCAGTTCTTC. V and J are TRBV30 and TRBJ2-1; D uncertain. Germline CDR1 is GTSNPN and CDR2 is SVGIG (reference sequence). The germline V and J ends were trimmed by 1 base and 5 bases, with 6 bases remaining between them. The CDR3 covers 12 residues. The full variable domain, completed using reference TRBV30 and TRBJ2-1, is SQTIHQWPATLVQPVGSPLSLECTVEGTSNPNLYWYRQAAGRGLQLLFYSVGIGQISSEVPQNLSASRPQDRQFILSSKKLLLSDSGFYLCAWSGGDNEQFFGPGTRLTVL.

This chain connects TRBV7-9 to TRBJ2-3, with D perhaps TRBD2 (6 bases). Per germline, CDR1 SEHNR and CDR2 FQNEAQ (reference sequence). The CDR3 contains 16 residues. With 1 base removed from V and 3 bases from J, the gap between germline ends came to 14 bases. CDR3 DNA: TGTGCCAGCAGCTTAGTGGACGGGAGACCGACAGATACGCAGTATTTT. Translated: CASSLVDGRPTDTQYF.

The CDR3 region is CASSQELRTDYGYTF. The CDR3 bases are TGCGCCAGCAGCCAAGAACTCCGGACGGACTATGGCTACACCTTC. The J gene is TRBJ1-2, the V gene TRBV4-3; no reliable D call. The CDR3 spans 15 residues. Germline lookup yields CDR1 LGHNA and CDR2 YSLEER. The V end lost 0 bases, the J end lost 3 bases, and 11 bases lay between the germline ends.

J is TRBJ2-3 and V is TRBV5-1; 10 bases line up with TRBD2. V dropped 1 base and J dropped 1; count of bases not matched to a gene: 6. The germline CDR1 and CDR2 sequences are SGHRS and YFSETQ. The CDR3 sequence is 17 residues long. CDR3 nucleotides: TGCGCCAGCAGCTTGTCCTTAGGACTAGCGGGCACAGATACGCAGTATTTT. Translating gives CASSLSLGLAGTDTQYF.

The rearrangement links TRBV30 to TRBJ2-1; D is unclear. Trimming stripped 0 bases from V and 0 bases from J, with 9 bases between. This CDR3 is 15 amino acids long. Germline lookup yields CDR1 GTSNPN and CDR2 SVGIG (reference sequence). In DNA, the CDR3 is TGTGCCTGGAGTGTAGGCGGTACCTCCTACAATGAGCAGTTCTTC. Encoded protein: CAWSVGGTSYNEQFF.

This chain uses TRBV30 with TRBJ1-5; the D gene is possibly TRBD1 (5 bases). Germline loops: CDR1 GTSNPN, CDR2 SVGIG (reference sequence). The V gene lost 6 bases and the J gene lost 0 bases, with 9 bases spanning the gap. This CDR3 spans 13 amino acids. The CDR3 region has the DNA TGTGCCTGCCGGGACGATAGCAATCAGCCCCAGCATTTT. Its protein is CACRDDSNQPQHF. Combining the CDR3 with reference TRBV30 and TRBJ1-5 gives the whole variable domain SQTIHQWPATLVQPVGSPLSLECTVEGTSNPNLYWYRQAAGRGLQLLFYSVGIGQISSEVPQNLSASRPQDRQFILSSKKLLLSDSGFYLCACRDDSNQPQHFGDGTRLSIL.

In DNA, the CDR3 is TGCGCCAGCAGCGGAGTGGGGGGCGCAACTGAAAAACTGTTTTTT. Translated: CASSGVGGATEKLFF. The chain uses TRBV5-1 and TRBJ1-4, with D maybe TRBD1 (6 bases). CDR3 length: 15 residues. Trimming removed 4 bases at V and 7 bases at J, with 17 bases between. The germline V gene encodes CDR1 SGHRS and CDR2 YFSETQ.